This T cell receptor (beta chain) came from a study of T-cell reconstitution after alpha-beta-depleted transplantation in children. For TCRbeta, the library was prepared with unique molecular identifiers. TCRdb analysed the PCR reads with MiXCR anew, one entry per CDR3 protein. In the table there are roughly 150,000 distinct CDR3 sequences, around 10% of which are singletons. V lost 5 bases and J 4 bases, leaving 14 bases between the germline ends. Per germline, CDR1 MNHEY and CDR2 SMNVEV (reference sequence). The CDR3 totals 14 residues. Ten or more counts support this clonotype. The sequencing used PBMCs, collected before TCRalphabeta/CD19-depleted stem cell transplant. The TCR originated in a boy aged 2 to 9 with acute myeloid leukemia, due to receive a stem cell transplant. This sequence joins TRBV27 and TRBJ1-2; a weak D match, TRBD1 (6 bases). CDR3 region: CASSEQGSGYGYTF. CDR3 sequence (DNA): TGTGCCAGCAGTGAACAGGGTTCGGGCTATGGCTACACCTTC.